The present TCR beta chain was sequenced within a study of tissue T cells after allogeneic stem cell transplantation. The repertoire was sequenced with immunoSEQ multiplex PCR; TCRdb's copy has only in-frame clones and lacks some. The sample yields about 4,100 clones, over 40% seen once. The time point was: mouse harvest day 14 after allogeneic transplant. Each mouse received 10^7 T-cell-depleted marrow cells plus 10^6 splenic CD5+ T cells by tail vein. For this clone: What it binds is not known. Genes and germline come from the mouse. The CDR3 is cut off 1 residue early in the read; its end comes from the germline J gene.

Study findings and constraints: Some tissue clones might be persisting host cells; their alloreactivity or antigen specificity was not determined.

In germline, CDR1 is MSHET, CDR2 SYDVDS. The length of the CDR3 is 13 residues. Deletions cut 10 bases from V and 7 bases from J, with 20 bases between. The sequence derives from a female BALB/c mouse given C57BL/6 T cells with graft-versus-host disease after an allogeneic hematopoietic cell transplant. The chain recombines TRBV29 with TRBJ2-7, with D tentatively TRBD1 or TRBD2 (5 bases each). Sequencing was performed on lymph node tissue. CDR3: CATSPAGAREQYF. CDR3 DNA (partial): TGTGCTACCAGCCCCGCCGGGGCGCGGGAACAGTAC.